Listed here are 23 T cell receptor beta chains from one sample, sequenced in a study of T cells after yellow fever vaccination. TCRdb ran MiXCR on the 5' RACE reads and lists one entry per CDR3 protein. The top ten hold roughly an eighth of the sample, which has approximately 550,000 distinct CDR3 sequences, 19% seen once. Specimen: PBMCs, collected 15 days after the yellow fever booster vaccination. These receptor sequences come from a man aged 25-45 years who received the YFV17D yellow fever vaccine.

This clonotype was recorded a few times. The chain has TRBV7-2 and TRBJ2-3; D is undetermined. Per the germline V gene, CDR1 is SGHTA and CDR2 is FQGNSA. Between the trimmed V and J ends, which lost 5 bases and 0 bases, there was a span of 15 bases. CDR3 length equals 16 residues. The CDR3 region has the DNA TGTGCCAGCAGCACGTCCGCGAGAGGTAGCACAGATACGCAGTATTTT. It is translated as CASSTSARGSTDTQYF.

This clonotype showed up just a few times. V is TRBV27 and J is TRBJ2-1, with D uncertain. Germline V gene sequence: CDR1 MNHEY, CDR2 SMNVEV (reference sequence). V was pared by 6 bases and J by 1 base, with 13 bases between. This CDR3 spans 15 amino acids. CDR3 nucleotide sequence: TGTGCCAGCAGACCACTTCTTAGTTCCTACAATGAGCAGTTCTTC. Residues: CASRPLLSSYNEQFF.

The chain has TRBV12-3 or TRBV12-4 and TRBJ2-1; TRBD2 might be the D (6 bases). The CDR3 is made up of 15 amino acids. Trimming took 8 bases from V and 0 from J, leaving 14 bases between them. This CDR3 reads CASVPSGSSYNEQFF. The CDR3 coding sequence is TGTGCCAGCGTCCCCTCCGGGAGCTCCTACAATGAGCAGTTCTTC.

The chain employs TRBV4-3 and TRBJ2-2; possibly TRBD2 for D (6 bases). Germline CDR1 is LGHNA and CDR2 is YSLEER. V was pared by 1 base and J by 7 bases, with 16 bases between. This CDR3 comprises 16 residues. The CDR3 spells CASSQGGPGEHGELFF. Here the CDR3 DNA reads TGCGCCAGCAGCCAAGGCGGACCGGGAGAACACGGGGAGCTGTTTTTT.

This clonotype has a handful of counts. The gene calls are TRBV29-1 and TRBJ2-7; D is possibly TRBD1 (7 bases). Germline V gives CDR1 SQVTM, CDR2 ANQGSEA. CDR3 length: 12 residues. Trimming left V 6 bases short and J 2 bases short, with 11 bases between. The CDR3 is CSVGGQTYEQYF. CDR3 sequence (DNA): TGCAGCGTCGGGGGACAGACCTACGAGCAGTACTTC.

This clonotype was counted ten times or more. J is TRBJ1-4 and V is TRBV25-1; 8 positions match TRBD1. The CDR3 spans 14 residues. V lost 4 bases to trimming and J lost 5 bases; unmatched junction nucleotides: 3. CDR1 and CDR2 (germline): MGHDK, SYGVNS. CDR3 sequence: CASSGDRPNEKLFF. CDR3 nucleotides: TGTGCCAGCAGTGGGGACAGGCCAAATGAAAAACTGTTTTTT. Full variable domain (rest looked up from reference TRBV25-1 and TRBJ1-4): EADIYQTPRYLVIGTGKKITLECSQTMGHDKMYWYQQDPGMELHLIHYSYGVNSTEKGDLSSESTVSRIRTEHFPLTLESARPSHTSQYLCASSGDRPNEKLFFGSGTQLSVL.

This clonotype occurred a few times. The gene calls are TRBV3-1 and TRBJ2-3; D is uncertain. This CDR3 is 11 amino acids long. In germline, CDR1 is LGHDT, CDR2 YNNKEL (reference sequence). V lost 1 base to trimming and J lost 10 bases, with 6 bases between them. The DNA of the CDR3 is TGTGCCAGCAGCCAAGGAAACGCGCAGTATTTT. This encodes CASSQGNAQYF.

V is TRBV7-2 and J is TRBJ1-1; D gene unclear. CDR1 is SGHTA, CDR2 FQGNSA, per germline. The CDR3 has 15 residues. V was trimmed by 2 bases and J by 1 base, leaving 11 bases between them. The CDR3 spells CASSLHSAANTEAFF. CDR3 DNA sequence: TGTGCCAGCAGCTTACACTCTGCAGCGAACACTGAAGCTTTCTTT.

The chain employs TRBV5-1 and TRBJ2-1; the match to TRBD2 covers 11 bases. Germline V gives CDR1 SGHRS, CDR2 YFSETQ. J lost 8 bases, V lost 0 bases, and 10 bases had no gene match. CDR3 length: 17 residues. CDR3 loop: CASSLVPTSGSNDEQFF. The CDR3 DNA follows: TGCGCCAGCAGCTTGGTCCCTACTAGCGGGAGTAACGATGAGCAGTTCTTC.

V usage is TRBV29-1 and J usage is TRBJ2-1; D may correspond to TRBD1 or TRBD2 (8 bases each). This CDR3 region has 14 residues. Germline V gives CDR1 SQVTM, CDR2 ANQGSEA. V dropped 6 bases and J dropped 8 bases, with 20 bases sitting between them. In DNA, the CDR3 is TGCAGCGTAGACAGGGGTCTAGCGGGTGATGAGCAGTTCTTC. This codes for CSVDRGLAGDEQFF.

This clonotype was detected once. This chain connects TRBV6-2 or TRBV6-3 to TRBJ2-1; 8 positions match TRBD2. Germline CDR1 MNHEY, CDR2 SVGEGT. This CDR3 region has 16 residues. The V and J ends lost 6 bases and 5 bases, in that order; junction bases with no gene match: 12. The CDR3 DNA reads as TGTGCCAGCAGCAAAACCGGGACTAGTAGCAACAATGAGCAGTTCTTC. Encoded protein: CASSKTGTSSNNEQFF.

This clonotype came up a few times. This chain uses TRBV30 with TRBJ2-7; no definite D call. The germline CDR1 and CDR2 sequences are GTSNPN and SVGIG (reference sequence). The CDR3 has 13 residues. The V end was cut by 4 bases, the J end by 6 bases, with 16 bases between. The CDR3 DNA is TGTGCCTGGACTGTTACGGGCAGCTCCGAGCAGTACTTC. It translates to CAWTVTGSSEQYF.

V usage is TRBV27 and J usage is TRBJ2-3, with 9 bases lining up with TRBD2. CDR1 and CDR2 (germline): MNHEY, SMNVEV (reference sequence). V was clipped by 4 bases and J by 3 bases; unmatched bases: 8. The CDR3 extends over 16 amino acids. CDR3 nucleotides: TGTGCCAGCAGTTCGTATGGCGGGAGGGGGACAGATACGCAGTATTTT. It yields the protein CASSSYGGRGTDTQYF.

This clonotype occurred a few times. V usage is TRBV5-4 and J usage is TRBJ2-7, with D maybe TRBD2 (6 bases). V gave up 0 bases and J gave up 2 bases, with 9 bases separating them. This CDR3 contains 14 residues. The germline CDR1 and CDR2 sequences are SGHNT and YYREEE (reference sequence). The CDR3 loop is CASSLVGSPYEQYF. In nucleotides, the CDR3 is TGTGCCAGCAGCTTGGTCGGGAGTCCCTACGAGCAGTACTTC.

A few counts support this clonotype. V and J are TRBV2 and TRBJ2-1, with 7 bases identical to TRBD2. The germline CDR1 and CDR2 sequences are SNHLY and FYNNEI. CDR3 length: 14 residues. The junction had 15 bases not matched to a gene; V was cut back by 8 bases and J by 11 bases. CDR3 loop: CASLNGRLQGKQFF. The CDR3 DNA reads TGTGCCAGCTTGAACGGGAGGCTCCAAGGAAAGCAGTTCTTC.

This clonotype has a handful of counts. The J gene is TRBJ2-1, the V gene TRBV6-5, with D possibly matching TRBD1 (6 bases). Between the trimmed V and J ends, which lost 0 bases and 8 bases, there was a span of 11 bases. From germline, CDR1 is MNHEY and CDR2 SVGAGI. The CDR3 has 14 amino acids. CDR3 DNA sequence: TGTGCCAGCAGTTACTCGATTGGGGGCCATGAGCAGTTCTTC. It is translated as CASSYSIGGHEQFF.

This clonotype was recorded a few times. The chain is built from TRBV5-1 and TRBJ1-1; unclear D gene. Germline V gene lookup returns CDR1 SGHRS and CDR2 YFSETQ. V lost 0 bases to trimming and J lost 0 bases, with 12 bases between them. This CDR3 has 16 amino acids. The DNA for the CDR3 is TGCGCCAGCAGCTTGGCCACCAGTAACATGAACACTGAAGCTTTCTTT. Amino acids: CASSLATSNMNTEAFF.

The rearrangement uses TRBV11-3 and TRBJ2-5; possibly TRBD2 for D (6 bases). V was clipped by 1 base and J by 3 bases, with 15 bases between them. This CDR3 region has 16 residues. The germline V gene encodes CDR1 SGHNT and CDR2 YENEEA. CDR3 nucleotides: TGTGCCAGCAGCTTAGCTAGTCAGGGAGGCGAAGAGACCCAGTACTTC. This encodes CASSLASQGGEETQYF.

The chain carries TRBV4-3 and TRBJ2-5, with 13 bases lining up with TRBD2. CDR3 size: 17 residues. From germline, CDR1 is LGHNA and CDR2 YSLEER. J gave up 4 bases and V 4 bases, and 9 bases lay outside the gene matches. CDR3 region: CASSLGLAGVGGETQYF. The CDR3 bases are TGCGCCAGCAGCCTAGGACTAGCGGGAGTTGGGGGAGAGACCCAGTACTTC.

The chain carries TRBV10-3 and TRBJ2-5; D is unresolved. The CDR3 extends over 11 amino acids. V lost 10 bases, J lost 0 bases, and 6 bases lay in between. The germline CDR1 and CDR2 sequences are ENHRY and SYGVKD. CDR3 residues: CATLYQETQYF. Here the CDR3 DNA reads TGTGCCACCCTGTACCAAGAGACCCAGTACTTC.

The genes are TRBV7-9 and TRBJ2-1, with D possibly TRBD2 on 6 matching bases. The V gene's germline CDR1 is SEHNR and CDR2 FQNEAQ (reference sequence). The CDR3 spans 12 residues. The V end lost 10 bases, the J end lost 5 bases, and 12 bases lay between the germline ends. In DNA form, the CDR3 reads TGTGCCATCCGTGCGGGGCACAATGAGCAGTTCTTC. Translating gives CAIRAGHNEQFF. Full variable domain (outside the CDR3, taken from reference TRBV7-9 and TRBJ2-1): DTGVSQNPRHKITKRGQNVTFRCDPISEHNRLYWYRQTLGQGPEFLTYFQNEAQLEKSRLLSDRFSAERPKGSFSTLEIQRTEQGDSAMYLCAIRAGHNEQFFGPGTRLTVL.

The table lists this clonotype with a few counts. V and J are TRBV4-3 and TRBJ2-1; TRBD2 aligns across 9 bases. The CDR3 extends over 16 amino acids. Germline V gene data show CDR1 as LGHNA and CDR2 as YSLEER. J lost 2 bases, V lost 1 base, and 3 bases had no gene match. The CDR3 spells CASSQGVAGAYNEQFF. CDR3 bases: TGCGCCAGCAGCCAAGGTGTAGCGGGAGCCTACAATGAGCAGTTCTTC.

This clonotype was counted between two and nine times. The chain combines TRBV20-1 with TRBJ2-3, with 11 positions matching TRBD2. The CDR3 totals 15 residues. Germline V gene data show CDR1 as DFQATT and CDR2 as SNEGSKA (reference sequence). V trimming: 2 bases; J trimming: 5 bases; junction bases outside the gene matches: 6. For the CDR3, the DNA is TGCAGTGCTAGAACTAGCGGGAGCAATAGAGATACGCAGTATTTT. It encodes CSARTSGSNRDTQYF.